This T cell receptor beta chain was found in a study of cytomegalovirus exposure and HLA in healthy donors. Only in-frame clones appear in the TCRdb table, and some are missing; sequencing was by immunoSEQ multiplex PCR. The data hold approximately 210,000 clones, with about 82% observed a single time. The origin of this receptor is a woman younger than 30 in good health and CMV-seronegative. Material: PBMCs.

The CDR3 nucleotides are TGTGCCAGCCGGGACAGGGAAGCTTTCTTT. Protein product: CASRDREAFF. The V gene is TRBV28, the J gene TRBJ1-1, with 8 bases that match TRBD1. Germline V gene sequence: CDR1 MDHEN, CDR2 SYDVKM. The V segment lost 8 bases and the J segment 8 bases; nucleotides outside the gene matches: 1. The CDR3 is made up of 10 amino acids.